The T cell receptor (beta chain) under discussion was sequenced for a study of shared clonotypes between healthy human individuals. With regard to this clone: Antigen: not known.

Study observations and caveats: The sole specimen, blood, was sampled, and tissue repertoires likely differ.

Some clones are missing from TCRdb's copy, which holds only in-frame ones; the method was immunoSEQ multiplex PCR. The sample lists more than 2 million clones, 85% to 95% occurring once. This CDR3 region has 17 residues. The germline V gene encodes CDR1 SGHDT and CDR2 YYEEEE. J gave up 0 bases and V 4 bases, and 12 bases lay outside the gene matches. Sequencing used naive CD4+ T cells sorted from blood. The subset here: CD45RA+ positively selected. The clonotype was recovered from a man aged 18 to 29 in good health. The rearrangement links TRBV5-6 to TRBJ2-7; TRBD1 matches 8 bases. In DNA form, the CDR3 reads TGTGCCAGCAGCGGCAGGGACAGGCCTTCTAGCTCCTACGAGCAGTACTTC. The encoded protein is CASSGRDRPSSSYEQYF.